This T cell receptor beta chain was observed in a study of blood T cells in healthy people across ages. Study-level points and caveats: The study lacked donor CMV status, which possibly confounded expanded clonotype changes.

Alongside a J-beta primer mix, a sample-barcoded 5' primer served in a second PCR lasting about 7 to 11 cycles. One entry per CDR3 protein, called by TCRdb with MiXCR from the 5' RACE reads. The table records under 1 million distinct CDR3 sequences, approximately 48% of them present only once. This clonotype was recorded only once. Its antigen is currently unknown. The sample, about 9.2 milliliters of peripheral blood, was drawn from each donor. Trimming shortened V by 2 bases and J by 6 bases, and 14 bases separated the two germline ends. This CDR3 has 16 residues. CDR1 is MNHEY and CDR2 is SVGAGI in the germline V gene.

The V and J genes are TRBV6-5 and TRBJ1-6; tentatively, D is TRBD1 (6 bases). The receptor comes from a man in his 60s in good health. Sequencing was performed on blood. The CDR3 reads CASSYNRAYPNSPLHF. CDR3 sequence (DNA): TGTGCCAGCAGTTACAACAGGGCGTACCCTAATTCACCCCTCCACTTT.